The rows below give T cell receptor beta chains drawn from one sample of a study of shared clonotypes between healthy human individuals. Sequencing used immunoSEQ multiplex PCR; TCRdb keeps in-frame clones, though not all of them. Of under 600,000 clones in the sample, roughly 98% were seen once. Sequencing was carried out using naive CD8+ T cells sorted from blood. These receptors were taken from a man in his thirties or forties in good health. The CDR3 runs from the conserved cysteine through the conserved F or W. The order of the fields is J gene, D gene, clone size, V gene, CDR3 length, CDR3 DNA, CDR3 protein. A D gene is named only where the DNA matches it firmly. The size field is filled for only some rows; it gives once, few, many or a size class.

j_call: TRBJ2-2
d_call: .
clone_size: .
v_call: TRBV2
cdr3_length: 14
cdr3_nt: TGTGCCAGCAGGGGGACTGCGAACACCGGGGAGCTGTTTTTT
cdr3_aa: CASRGTANTGELFF

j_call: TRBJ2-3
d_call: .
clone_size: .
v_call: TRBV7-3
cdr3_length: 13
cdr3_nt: TGTGCCAGCAGCTTAGACAACACAGATACGCAGTATTTT
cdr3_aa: CASSLDNTDTQYF

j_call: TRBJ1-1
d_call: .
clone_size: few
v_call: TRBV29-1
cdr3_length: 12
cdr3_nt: TGCAGCGGGTGGGTACAGAACACTGAAGCTTTCTTT
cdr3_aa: CSGWVQNTEAFF

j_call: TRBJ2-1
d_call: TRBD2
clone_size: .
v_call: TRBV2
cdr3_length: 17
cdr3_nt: TGTGCCAGCAGTGAAACCCCGACAGCGGGAAAACACAATGAGCAGTTCTTC
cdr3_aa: CASSETPTAGKHNEQFF

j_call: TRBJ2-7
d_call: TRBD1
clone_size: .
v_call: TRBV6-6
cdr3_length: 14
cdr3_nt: TGTGCCAGCAGTTATAGGGGGCAGGTTTACGAGCAGTACTTC
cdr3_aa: CASSYRGQVYEQYF

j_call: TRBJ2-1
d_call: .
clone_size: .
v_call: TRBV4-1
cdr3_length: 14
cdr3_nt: TGCGCCAGCAGCCAAAAGGGCTCCTACAATGAGCAGTTCTTC
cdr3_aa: CASSQKGSYNEQFF

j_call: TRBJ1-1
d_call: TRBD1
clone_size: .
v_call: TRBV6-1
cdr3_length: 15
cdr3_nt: TGTGCCAGCAGTGACCCGGGACAGGGGTACACTGAAGCTTTCTTT
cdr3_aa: CASSDPGQGYTEAFF

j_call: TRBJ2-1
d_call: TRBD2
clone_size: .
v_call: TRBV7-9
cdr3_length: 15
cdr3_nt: TGTGCCAGCAGCTTATTCGCTCTAGCGGGAGATGAGCAGTTCTTC
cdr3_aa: CASSLFALAGDEQFF

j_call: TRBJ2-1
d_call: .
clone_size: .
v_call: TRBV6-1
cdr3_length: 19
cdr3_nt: TGTGCCAGCAGTGAAGCTCGGACTACAGGGGGGGGGTCCTACAATGAGCAGTTCTTC
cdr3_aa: CASSEARTTGGGSYNEQFF

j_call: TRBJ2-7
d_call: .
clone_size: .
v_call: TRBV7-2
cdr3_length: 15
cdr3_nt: TGTGCCAGCAGCTTAGCAGGGGTGGGAACCTACGAGCAGTACTTC
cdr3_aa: CASSLAGVGTYEQYF

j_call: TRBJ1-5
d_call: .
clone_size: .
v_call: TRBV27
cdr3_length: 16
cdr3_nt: TGTGCCAGCAAAAAGGCCGTGGGGGATAGCAATCAGCCCCAGCATTTT
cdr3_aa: CASKKAVGDSNQPQHF

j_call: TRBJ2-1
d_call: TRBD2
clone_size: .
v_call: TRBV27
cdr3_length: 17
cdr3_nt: TGTGCCAGCAGTTTATATACCCTAGCGGGAGGGGATTATGAGCAGTTCTTC
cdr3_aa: CASSLYTLAGGDYEQFF

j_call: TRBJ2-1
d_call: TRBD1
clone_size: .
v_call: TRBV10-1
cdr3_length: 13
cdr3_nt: TGCGCCAGTAACCCGGGACAGGGGAATGAGCAGTTCTTC
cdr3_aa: CASNPGQGNEQFF

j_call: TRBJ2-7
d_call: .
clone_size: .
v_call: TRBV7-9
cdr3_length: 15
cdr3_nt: TGTGCCAGCAGCTTATCCGACGGCCTCTCCTACGAGCAGTACTTC
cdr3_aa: CASSLSDGLSYEQYF

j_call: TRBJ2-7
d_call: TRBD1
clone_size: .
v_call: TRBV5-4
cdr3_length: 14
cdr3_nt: TGTGCCAGCAGCTACTGGGACAGAGTGTACGAGCAGTACTTC
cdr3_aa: CASSYWDRVYEQYF

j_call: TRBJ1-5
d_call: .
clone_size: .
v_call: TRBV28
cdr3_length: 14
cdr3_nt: TGTGCCAGCAGTTTAACAGGGTCTAATCAGCCCCAGCATTTT
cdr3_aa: CASSLTGSNQPQHF

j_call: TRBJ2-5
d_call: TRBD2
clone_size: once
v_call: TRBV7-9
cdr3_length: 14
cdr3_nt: TGTGCCAGCAGTCTACTAGCGGTGCAAGAGACCCAGTACTTC
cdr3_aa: CASSLLAVQETQYF

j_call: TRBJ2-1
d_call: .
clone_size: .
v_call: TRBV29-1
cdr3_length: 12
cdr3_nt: TGCAGCGTTGAAGCCGGGGGCAATGAGCAGTTCTTC
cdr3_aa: CSVEAGGNEQFF

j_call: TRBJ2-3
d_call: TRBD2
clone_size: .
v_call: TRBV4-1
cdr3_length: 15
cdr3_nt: TGCGCCAGCAGCCAAGAGGGGCTAGCGGGAGATACGCAGTATTTT
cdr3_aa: CASSQEGLAGDTQYF

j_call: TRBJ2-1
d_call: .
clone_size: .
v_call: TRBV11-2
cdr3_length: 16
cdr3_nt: TGTGCCAGCAGCTTAGTTCCACTTAGCTCCTACAATGAGCAGTTCTTC
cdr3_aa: CASSLVPLSSYNEQFF

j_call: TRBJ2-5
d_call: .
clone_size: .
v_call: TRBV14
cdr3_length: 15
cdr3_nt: TGTGCCAGCAGCCACAGAGGGCTAGTCCAAGAGACCCAGTACTTC
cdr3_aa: CASSHRGLVQETQYF

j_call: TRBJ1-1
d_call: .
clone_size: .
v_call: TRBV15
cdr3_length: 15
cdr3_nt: TGTGCCACCAGCAGGGTAGTATCGGGGAACACTGAAGCTTTCTTT
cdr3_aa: CATSRVVSGNTEAFF

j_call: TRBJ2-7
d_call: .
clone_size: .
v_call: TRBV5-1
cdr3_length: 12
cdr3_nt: TGCGCCAGCAGCTCGGGCTTTTACGAGCAGTACTTC
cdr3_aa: CASSSGFYEQYF

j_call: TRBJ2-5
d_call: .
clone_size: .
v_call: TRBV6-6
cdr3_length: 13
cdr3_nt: TGTGCCAGCAGTTCGGCGGGGACAGAGACCCAGTACTTC
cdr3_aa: CASSSAGTETQYF